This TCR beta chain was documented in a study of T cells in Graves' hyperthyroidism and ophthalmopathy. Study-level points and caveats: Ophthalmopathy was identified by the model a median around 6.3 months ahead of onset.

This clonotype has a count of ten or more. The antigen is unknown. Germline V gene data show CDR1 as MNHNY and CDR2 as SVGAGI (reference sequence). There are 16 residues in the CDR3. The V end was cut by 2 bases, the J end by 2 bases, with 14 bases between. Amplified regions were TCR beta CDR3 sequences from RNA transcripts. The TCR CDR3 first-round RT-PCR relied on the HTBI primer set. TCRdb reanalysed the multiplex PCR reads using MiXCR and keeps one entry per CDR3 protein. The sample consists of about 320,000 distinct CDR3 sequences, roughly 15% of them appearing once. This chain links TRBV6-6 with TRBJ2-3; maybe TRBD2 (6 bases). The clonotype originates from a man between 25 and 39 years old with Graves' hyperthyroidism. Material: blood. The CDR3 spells CASSYPRDLSTDTQYF. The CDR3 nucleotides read TGTGCCAGCAGTTACCCCCGGGACTTATCCACAGATACGCAGTATTTT.